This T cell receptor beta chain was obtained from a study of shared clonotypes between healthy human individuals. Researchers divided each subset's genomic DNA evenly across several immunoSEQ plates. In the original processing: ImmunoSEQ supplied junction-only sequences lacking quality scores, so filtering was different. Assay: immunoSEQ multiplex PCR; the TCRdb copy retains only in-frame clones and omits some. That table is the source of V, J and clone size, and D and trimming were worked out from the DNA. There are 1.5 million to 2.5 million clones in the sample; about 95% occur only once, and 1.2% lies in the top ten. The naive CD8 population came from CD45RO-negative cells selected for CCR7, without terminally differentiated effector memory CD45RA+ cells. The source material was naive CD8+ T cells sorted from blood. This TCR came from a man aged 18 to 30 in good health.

This CDR3 reads CASSHLTSGHGEQYF. The CDR3, as DNA: TGCGCCAGCAGCCATTTGACTAGCGGCCATGGTGAGCAGTACTTC. The chain joins TRBV4-1 to TRBJ2-7; 9 bases match TRBD2. V dropped 3 bases and J dropped 7; count of bases not matched to a gene: 10. The CDR3 runs 15 residues. Germline V gene lookup returns CDR1 MGHRA and CDR2 YSYEKL.